These 13 T cell receptor beta chains were sequenced from one sample in a study of CD8 T cells in Susac syndrome. Random hexamers were used to reverse transcribe an amount of roughly 0.45 to 1 ug RNA. One entry per CDR3 protein results from TCRdb running MiXCR on the immunoSEQ multiplex PCR reads. The data contain fewer than 200,000 distinct CDR3 sequences, roughly 94% of them singletons. Input material: CD4+ T cells from PBMCs. Receptor source: a human donor with Susac syndrome.

The chain links TRBV3-1 to TRBJ1-1; D possibly corresponds to TRBD1 (6 bases). Trimming cost V 4 bases and J 6 bases, with 15 bases left between them. Per germline, CDR1 LGHDT and CDR2 YNNKEL (reference sequence). The CDR3 extends over 14 amino acids. DNA for the CDR3: TGTGCCAGCAGCCGTAACAGGGAAGTTTCTGAAGCTTTCTTT. This sequence encodes CASSRNREVSEAFF. Looking up the rest from reference TRBV3-1 and TRBJ1-1 gives the full variable domain: DTAVSQTPKYLVTQMGNDKSIKCEQNLGHDTMYWYKQDSKKFLKIMFSYNNKELIINETVPNRFSPKSPDKAHLNLHINSLELGDSAVYFCASSRNREVSEAFFGQGTRLTVV.

V usage is TRBV3-1 and J usage is TRBJ1-1; no definite D call. Germline-derived CDR1 and CDR2 are LGHDT and YNNKEL (reference sequence). This CDR3 comprises 14 residues. With 4 bases removed from V and 0 bases from J, the gap between germline ends came to 9 bases. The CDR3 loop is CASSLRQVNTEAFF. The CDR3, as DNA: TGTGCCAGCAGCCTTCGACAAGTGAACACTGAAGCTTTCTTT.

The gene calls are TRBV7-9 and TRBJ1-5; D remains unclear. Germline-derived CDR1 and CDR2 are SEHNR and FQNEAQ (reference sequence). The CDR3 runs to 13 residues. V was clipped by 2 bases and J by 4 bases, with 6 bases between them. CDR3 DNA sequence: TGTGCCAGCAGCTTATTGGAAAATCAGCCCCAGCATTTT. This translates into CASSLLENQPQHF.

The V gene is TRBV10-2, the J gene TRBJ1-2; D ambiguous. This CDR3 contains 13 residues. Trimming stripped 1 base from V and 8 bases from J, with 11 bases between. CDR1 and CDR2 from the germline V gene are WSHSY and SAAADI. As DNA, the CDR3 is TGCGCCAGCAGTGAGTTGCGGCGGGGAGGCTACACCTTC. Its translation is CASSELRRGGYTF.

The rearrangement joins TRBV7-8 to TRBJ1-5; possibly TRBD1 for D (6 bases). V lost 2 bases and J 6 bases, leaving 17 bases between the germline ends. The CDR3 has 16 residues. Germline assignment: CDR1 SGHVS and CDR2 FQNEAQ. CDR3 sequence: CASSLMGKGGSQPQHF. The CDR3, as DNA: TGTGCCAGCAGCTTAATGGGAAAAGGGGGAAGTCAGCCCCAGCATTTT.

The chain links TRBV11-2 to TRBJ2-4; D gene uncertain. The CDR3 runs to 12 residues. The ends were cut back, 0 bases at V and 9 bases at J, with 6 bases in the middle. Looked up from germline, CDR1 is SGHAT and CDR2 is FQNNGV. The CDR3 sequence: CASSLDYGIQYF. The CDR3 nucleotides are TGTGCCAGCAGCTTAGATTATGGCATTCAGTACTTC.

The chain joins TRBV15 to TRBJ2-7; the D is unclear. Germline assignment: CDR1 LNHNV and CDR2 YYDKDF (reference sequence). With 1 base removed from V and 0 bases from J, the gap between germline ends came to 4 bases. This CDR3 region has 13 residues. The CDR3: CATSRGHSYEQYF. Written as DNA, the CDR3 is TGTGCCACCAGCAGAGGTCACTCCTACGAGCAGTACTTC. The full variable domain, rest sourced from reference TRBV15 and TRBJ2-7, is DAMVIQNPRYQVTQFGKPVTLSCSQTLNHNVMYWYQQKSSQAPKLLFHYYDKDFNNEADTPDNFQSRRPNTSFCFLDIRSPGLGDTAMYLCATSRGHSYEQYFGPGTRLTVT.

The chain is built from TRBV5-4 and TRBJ2-6, with no clear D. The V end was cut by 0 bases, the J end by 0 bases, with 7 bases between. The CDR3 contains 16 residues. From germline, CDR1 is SGHNT and CDR2 YYREEE (reference sequence). This chain's CDR3 is CASSLVPLSGANVLTF. The CDR3 nucleotides are TGTGCCAGCAGCTTGGTCCCCCTCTCTGGGGCCAACGTCCTGACTTTC. The variable domain in full, with the rest retrieved from reference TRBV5-4 and TRBJ2-6, is ETGVTQSPTHLIKTRGQQVTLRCSSQSGHNTVSWYQQALGQGPQFIFQYYREEENGRGNFPPRFSGLQFPNYSSELNVNALELDDSALYLCASSLVPLSGANVLTFGAGSRLTVL.

The genes are TRBV5-1 and TRBJ2-5; possibly TRBD1 for D (5 bases). The CDR3 sequence is 17 residues long. Germline lookup yields CDR1 SGHRS and CDR2 YFSETQ. The V gene lost 0 bases and the J gene lost 1 base, with 16 bases spanning the gap. As DNA, the CDR3 is TGCGCCAGCAGCTTGGGTGGACGCCCTGGGGCCCAAGAGACCCAGTACTTC. Residues: CASSLGGRPGAQETQYF. Looking up the rest from reference TRBV5-1 and TRBJ2-5 gives the full variable domain: KAGVTQTPRYLIKTRGQQVTLSCSPISGHRSVSWYQQTPGQGLQFLFEYFSETQRNKGNFPGRFSGRQFSNSRSEMNVSTLELGDSALYLCASSLGGRPGAQETQYFGPGTRLLVL.

This chain connects TRBV21-1 to TRBJ2-7. TRBV21-1 is labeled a pseudogene. The CDR3 spans 15 residues. CDR3 nucleotides: TGTGCCAGCAGCAAAGCGCTTGAGGGGCCCGACGAGCAGTACTTC. This codes for CASSKALEGPDEQYF.

The chain recombines TRBV11-2 with TRBJ2-4; 9 bases are a match to TRBD1. The V gene end was trimmed by 5 bases and the J gene end by 6 bases; junction bases not matched to a gene: 11. The germline V gene has CDR1 SGHAT and CDR2 FQNNGV. The CDR3 totals 16 residues. For the CDR3, the DNA is TGTGCCAGCAGCCTCAAAACCGGGACAGGGAGAAACATTCAGTACTTC. Translated: CASSLKTGTGRNIQYF.

CDR3 amino acids: CSRRSRGIEAFF. CDR3 DNA sequence: TGCAGCAGGCGGTCCAGAGGGATTGAAGCTTTCTTT. The chain uses TRBV29-1 and TRBJ1-1, with unresolved D. CDR1 SQVTM and CDR2 ANQGSEA come from the germline V gene. V was clipped by 8 bases and J by 7 bases, with 17 bases between them. There are 12 residues in the CDR3.

CDR3 nucleotide sequence: TGTGCCAGCAGCCCGAGGTGGTCGGCGGTCGGGAATTCACCCCTCCACTTT. Amino acids: CASSPRWSAVGNSPLHF. This sequence joins TRBV3-1 and TRBJ1-6; D is unclear. CDR3 size: 17 residues. Germline lookup yields CDR1 LGHDT and CDR2 YNNKEL (reference sequence). Between the trimmed V and J ends, which lost 4 bases and 7 bases, there was a span of 20 bases.